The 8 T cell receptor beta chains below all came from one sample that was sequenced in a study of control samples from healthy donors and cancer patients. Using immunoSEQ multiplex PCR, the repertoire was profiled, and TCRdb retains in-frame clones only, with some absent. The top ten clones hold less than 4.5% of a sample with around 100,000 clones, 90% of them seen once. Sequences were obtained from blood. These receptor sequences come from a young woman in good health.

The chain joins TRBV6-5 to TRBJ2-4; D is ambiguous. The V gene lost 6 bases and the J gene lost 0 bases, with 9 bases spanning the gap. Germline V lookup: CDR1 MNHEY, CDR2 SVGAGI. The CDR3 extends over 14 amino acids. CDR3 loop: CASRSPGAKNIQYF. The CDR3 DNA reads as TGTGCCAGCAGGTCCCCGGGAGCCAAAAACATTCAGTACTTC.

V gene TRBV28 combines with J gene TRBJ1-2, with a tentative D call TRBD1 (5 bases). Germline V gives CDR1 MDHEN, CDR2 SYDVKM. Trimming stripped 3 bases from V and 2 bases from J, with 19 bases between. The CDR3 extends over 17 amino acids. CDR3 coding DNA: TGTGCCAGCAGTTTTCCCATATCGGGGCGCCGAAACTATGGCTACACCTTC. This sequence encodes CASSFPISGRRNYGYTF.

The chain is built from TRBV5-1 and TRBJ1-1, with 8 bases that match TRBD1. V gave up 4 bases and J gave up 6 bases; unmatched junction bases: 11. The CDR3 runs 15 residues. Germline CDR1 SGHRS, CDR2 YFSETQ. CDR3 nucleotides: TGCGCCAGCAGCGGATCGACAGGGGATAGGGCTGAAGCTTTCTTT. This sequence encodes CASSGSTGDRAEAFF. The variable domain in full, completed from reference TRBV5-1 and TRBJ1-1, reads KAGVTQTPRYLIKTRGQQVTLSCSPISGHRSVSWYQQTPGQGLQFLFEYFSETQRNKGNFPGRFSGRQFSNSRSEMNVSTLELGDSALYLCASSGSTGDRAEAFFGQGTRLTVV.

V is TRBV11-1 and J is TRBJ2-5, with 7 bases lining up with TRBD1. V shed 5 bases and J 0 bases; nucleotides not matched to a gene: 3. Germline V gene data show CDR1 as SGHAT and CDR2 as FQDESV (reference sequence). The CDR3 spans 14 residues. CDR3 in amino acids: CASSPGTDQETQYF. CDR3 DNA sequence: TGTGCCAGCAGCCCCGGGACAGACCAAGAGACCCAGTACTTC.

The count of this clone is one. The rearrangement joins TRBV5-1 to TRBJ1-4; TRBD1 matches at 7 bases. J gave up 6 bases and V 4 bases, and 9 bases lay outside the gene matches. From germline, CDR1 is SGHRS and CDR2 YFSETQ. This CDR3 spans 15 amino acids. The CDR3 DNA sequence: TGCGCCAGCAGCCCGCGGACAGGCCGCGATGAAAAACTGTTTTTT. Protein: CASSPRTGRDEKLFF. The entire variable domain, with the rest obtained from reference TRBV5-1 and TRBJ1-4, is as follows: KAGVTQTPRYLIKTRGQQVTLSCSPISGHRSVSWYQQTPGQGLQFLFEYFSETQRNKGNFPGRFSGRQFSNSRSEMNVSTLELGDSALYLCASSPRTGRDEKLFFGSGTQLSVL.

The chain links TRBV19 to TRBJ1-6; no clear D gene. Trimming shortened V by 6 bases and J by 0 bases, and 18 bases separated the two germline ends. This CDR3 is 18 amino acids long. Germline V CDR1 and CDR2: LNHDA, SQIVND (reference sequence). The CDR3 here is CASSRGSDTSSYNSPLHF. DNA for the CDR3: TGTGCCAGTAGCCGGGGATCCGATACCAGCTCCTATAATTCACCCCTCCACTTT.

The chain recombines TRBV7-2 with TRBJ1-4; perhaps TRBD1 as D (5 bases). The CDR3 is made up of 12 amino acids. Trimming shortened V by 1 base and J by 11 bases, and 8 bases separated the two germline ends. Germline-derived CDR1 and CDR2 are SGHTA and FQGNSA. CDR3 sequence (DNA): TGTGCCAGCAGCTTAGAAGGGGAGAAACTGTTTTTT. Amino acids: CASSLEGEKLFF.

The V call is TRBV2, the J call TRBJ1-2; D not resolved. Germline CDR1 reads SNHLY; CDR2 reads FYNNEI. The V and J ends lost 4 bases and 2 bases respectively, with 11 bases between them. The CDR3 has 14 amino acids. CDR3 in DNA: TGTGCCAGCAGTGCACGCCAGATGAACTATGGCTACACCTTC. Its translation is CASSARQMNYGYTF.